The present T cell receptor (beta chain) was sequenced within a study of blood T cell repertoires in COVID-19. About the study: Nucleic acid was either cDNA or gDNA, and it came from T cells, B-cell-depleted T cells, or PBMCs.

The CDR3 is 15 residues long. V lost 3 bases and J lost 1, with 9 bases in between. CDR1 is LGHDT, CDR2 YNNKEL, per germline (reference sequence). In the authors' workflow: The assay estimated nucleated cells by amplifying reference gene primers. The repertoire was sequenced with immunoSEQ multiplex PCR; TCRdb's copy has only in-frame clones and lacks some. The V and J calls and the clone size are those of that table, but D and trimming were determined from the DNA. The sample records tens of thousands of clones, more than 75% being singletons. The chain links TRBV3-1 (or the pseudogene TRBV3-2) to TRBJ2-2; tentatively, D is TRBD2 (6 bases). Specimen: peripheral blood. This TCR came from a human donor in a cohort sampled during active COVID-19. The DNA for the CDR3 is TGTGCCAGCAGCCATCGCGGGAAGAACACCGGGGAGCTGTTTTTT. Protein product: CASSHRGKNTGELFF.